Below are 28 T cell receptor beta chains sequenced from a single sample in a study of blood T cell repertoires in COVID-19. Sequencing used immunoSEQ multiplex PCR; TCRdb keeps in-frame clones, though not all of them. Altogether some 340,000 clones are present, 90% being singletons, with the ten largest covering roughly 3.9%. The sequenced sample was PBMCs or T cells enriched from blood (not recorded which). The source is a woman aged 30 to 39 who had been exposed to COVID-19.

The chain combines TRBV9 with TRBJ2-7, with 8 positions matching TRBD1. With V trimmed by 3 bases and J by 0 bases, 2 bases remained unmatched. This CDR3 region has 14 residues. Germline CDR1 and CDR2: SGDLS and YYNGEE. CDR3 amino acids: CASSATGGSYEQYF. CDR3 in DNA: TGTGCCAGCAGCGCAACAGGGGGCTCCTACGAGCAGTACTTC.

The chain combines TRBV7-9 with TRBJ2-6, with a weak D call TRBD1 (6 bases). Germline CDR1 reads SEHNR; CDR2 reads FQNEAQ (reference sequence). The CDR3 spans 18 residues. The V and J ends lost 5 bases and 0 bases respectively, with 17 bases between them. The CDR3 reads CASSKSTGMISGANVLTF. The CDR3 region has the DNA TGTGCCAGCAGCAAGTCCACAGGGATGATCTCTGGGGCCAACGTCCTGACTTTC.

V and J are TRBV3-1 (or the pseudogene TRBV3-2) and TRBJ1-2; D call uncertain. This CDR3 has 10 amino acids. V lost 8 bases and J 6 bases, leaving 7 bases between the germline ends. Per germline, CDR1 LGHDT and CDR2 YNNKEL (reference sequence). The CDR3 DNA is TGTGCCAGCTGGTCAGATGGCTACACCTTC. Encoded protein: CASWSDGYTF.

Written as DNA, the CDR3 is TGCGCCAGCAGCTCCTCTAGCGGGGTCACAGATACGCAGTATTTT. Protein product: CASSSSSGVTDTQYF. The chain has TRBV5-1 and TRBJ2-3, with 9 nucleotides matching TRBD2. With 3 bases clipped from V and 2 bases from J, the junction kept 4 bases outside the gene matches. Germline V CDR1 and CDR2: SGHRS, YFSETQ. The CDR3 length is 15 residues.

This clone appeared once. The chain has TRBV24-1 and TRBJ2-3; the D gene is possibly TRBD1 (5 bases). V lost 2 bases and J 4 bases, leaving 18 bases between the germline ends. Germline CDR1 reads KGHDR; CDR2 reads SFDVKD. CDR3 length: 17 residues. This chain's CDR3 is CATSDSPGQVEADTQYF. CDR3 nucleotide sequence: TGTGCCACCAGTGATTCCCCCGGACAAGTGGAAGCAGATACGCAGTATTTT.

CDR3 in amino acids: CASNAGEGDDTQYF. CDR3 nucleotides: TGCGCCAGCAACGCGGGGGAAGGTGACGATACGCAGTATTTT. The rearrangement uses TRBV5-1 and TRBJ2-3, with TRBD2 identical over 7 bases. The V gene end was trimmed by 6 bases and the J gene end by 6 bases; junction bases not matched to a gene: 10. Germline V gene sequence: CDR1 SGHRS, CDR2 YFSETQ. CDR3 size: 14 residues.

The rearrangement joins TRBV2 to TRBJ1-1; D ambiguous. The germline V and J ends were trimmed by 4 bases and 3 bases, with 15 bases remaining between them. Germline CDR1 and CDR2: SNHLY and FYNNEI. The CDR3 covers 15 residues. The CDR3 coding sequence is TGTGCCAGCAGTGTGGAGGCGGGCGCGGACACTGAAGCTTTCTTT. Translating it yields CASSVEAGADTEAFF.

The gene calls are TRBV3-1 (or the pseudogene TRBV3-2) and TRBJ1-4; TRBD1 might be the D (6 bases). V was cut by 4 bases and J by 4 bases, with 25 bases left in between. The CDR3 sequence is 19 residues long. CDR1 and CDR2 from the germline V gene are LGHDT and YNNKEL (reference sequence). The CDR3 DNA reads as TGTGCCAGCAGCCCTTTCCAGGGGATACGGTTGGGTAATAATGAAAAACTGTTTTTT. Protein product: CASSPFQGIRLGNNEKLFF.

This sequence joins TRBV19 and TRBJ1-1; D uncertain. CDR1 is LNHDA, CDR2 SQIVND, per germline (reference sequence). The CDR3 is 16 amino acids. V lost 8 bases and J 0 bases, leaving 19 bases between the germline ends. In nucleotides, the CDR3 is TGTGCCAGTTCCCGGTCCTCCCCCATAATGAACACTGAAGCTTTCTTT. Encoded protein: CASSRSSPIMNTEAFF.

The V gene is TRBV5-4, the J gene TRBJ1-4; D call uncertain. The ends were cut back, 4 bases at V and 2 bases at J, with 9 bases in the middle. CDR1 and CDR2 from the germline V gene are SGHNT and YYREEE (reference sequence). The CDR3 has 14 amino acids. CDR3 in amino acids: CASSPPGTNEKLFF. CDR3 sequence (DNA): TGTGCCAGCAGCCCTCCGGGGACTAATGAAAAACTGTTTTTT.

The chain has TRBV29-1 and TRBJ1-1, with 9 bases that match TRBD1. The CDR3 sequence is 14 residues long. Germline lookup yields CDR1 SQVTM and CDR2 ANQGSEA. Unmatched junction bases numbered 11, after V lost 7 bases and J lost 5 bases. The CDR3, as DNA: TGCAGCGGGCAGCCGGGACAGGGAGGTACTGAAGCTTTCTTT. It specifies CSGQPGQGGTEAFF. The whole variable domain, remainder taken from reference TRBV29-1 and TRBJ1-1, is SAVISQKPSRDICQRGTSLTIQCQVDSQVTMMFWYRQQPGQSLTLIATANQGSEATYESGFVIDKFPISRPNLTFSTLTVSNMSPEDSSIYLCSGQPGQGGTEAFFGQGTRLTVV.

V and J are TRBV5-6 and TRBJ2-3; 10 positions agree with TRBD2. The germline V gene encodes CDR1 SGHDT and CDR2 YYEEEE. The CDR3 is 14 amino acids. The V gene end was trimmed by 4 bases and the J gene end by 2 bases; junction bases not matched to a gene: 1. CDR3 amino acids: CASSTSGVTDTQYF. In nucleotides, the CDR3 is TGTGCCAGCAGCACTAGCGGGGTCACAGATACGCAGTATTTT.

In DNA, the CDR3 is TGCGCCAGCAGCTCAAACAGGGATTACTACAATGAGCAGTTCTTC. Translated: CASSSNRDYYNEQFF. This chain links TRBV5-1 with TRBJ2-1, with a tentative D call TRBD1 (6 bases). Trimming pared 3 bases from V and 3 bases from J, leaving 13 bases between. The CDR3 has 15 residues. Germline CDR1 SGHRS, CDR2 YFSETQ.

V gene TRBV29-1 combines with J gene TRBJ2-3; TRBD2 matches at 8 bases. From germline, CDR1 is SQVTM and CDR2 ANQGSEA. The CDR3 is made up of 17 amino acids. Trimming took 3 bases from V and 6 from J; bases not matched to a gene: 17. The CDR3 loop reads CSVEGATGGGRSDTQYF. CDR3 coding DNA: TGCAGCGTTGAGGGGGCTACCGGCGGGGGGCGGTCCGATACGCAGTATTTT.

The J gene is TRBJ2-3, the V gene TRBV6-5; the match to TRBD2 covers 10 bases. The germline gives CDR1 MNHEY, CDR2 SVGAGI. The ends lost 2 bases at V and 5 bases at J; junction bases unmatched: 7. This CDR3 has 16 residues. CDR3: CASSYGERGGQDTQYF. The CDR3 region has the DNA TGTGCCAGCAGTTACGGGGAGCGGGGGGGCCAAGATACGCAGTATTTT.

The V call is TRBV29-1, the J call TRBJ1-2; 7 positions agree with TRBD1. The CDR3 has 15 amino acids. The trim removed 0 bases at V and 5 bases at J, leaving 9 bases unmatched. Per germline, CDR1 SQVTM and CDR2 ANQGSEA. This chain's CDR3 is CSVEDLETGLYGYTF. The CDR3 DNA is TGCAGCGTTGAAGATCTGGAGACAGGGCTTTATGGCTACACCTTC.

J is TRBJ1-2 and V is TRBV4-1; 7 nucleotides align to TRBD1. Germline V gives CDR1 MGHRA, CDR2 YSYEKL. J was trimmed by 4 bases and V by 0 bases; bases with no gene match: 5. The CDR3 runs to 15 residues. CDR3 region: CASSQDWRTGYGYTF. As DNA, the CDR3 is TGCGCCAGCAGCCAAGATTGGCGGACAGGCTATGGCTACACCTTC.

This sequence joins TRBV6-5 and TRBJ2-5; D possibly corresponds to TRBD1 (7 bases). This CDR3 has 13 amino acids. V lost 9 bases, J lost 5 bases, and 16 bases lay in between. Germline-derived CDR1 and CDR2 are MNHEY and SVGAGI. The CDR3 DNA reads TGTGCCAGTACAGGGGCGGGGTGGGAGACCCAGTACTTC. This codes for CASTGAGWETQYF.

The CDR3, as DNA: TGTGCCAGCAGCGCGCAAACCGGGACAGTGGGGGGCGGGGAGCTGTTTTTT. It translates to CASSAQTGTVGGGELFF. The chain uses TRBV9 and TRBJ2-2; maybe TRBD1 (7 bases). Germline V gives CDR1 SGDLS, CDR2 YYNGEE. This CDR3 contains 17 residues. The V gene lost 3 bases and the J gene lost 7 bases, with 22 bases spanning the gap.

CDR3 sequence (DNA): TGCGCCAGCAGCCTGAGACAGGGTACTCAGCCCCAGCATTTT. It translates to CASSLRQGTQPQHF. This chain connects TRBV5-1 to TRBJ1-5; 7 positions match TRBD1. V trimming: 4 bases; J trimming: 6 bases; junction bases outside the gene matches: 7. CDR1 is SGHRS and CDR2 is YFSETQ in the germline V gene. This CDR3 has 14 amino acids.

The rearrangement links TRBV7-3 to TRBJ1-3; D possibly corresponds to TRBD1 (6 bases). The CDR3 contains 16 residues. CDR1 and CDR2 (germline): SGHTA, FQGTGA. Trimming took off 3 bases at V and 0 bases at J, with 12 bases between the two ends. The CDR3 loop reads CASSLTGYGSGNTIYF. In nucleotides, the CDR3 is TGTGCCAGCAGCTTGACAGGTTATGGCTCTGGAAACACCATATATTTT. Complete variable domain (other parts from reference TRBV7-3 and TRBJ1-3): GAGVSQTPSNKVTEKGKYVELRCDPISGHTALYWYRQSLGQGPEFLIYFQGTGAADDSGLPNDRFFAVRPEGSVSTLKIQRTERGDSAVYLCASSLTGYGSGNTIYFGEGSWLTVV.

The chain joins TRBV7-2 to TRBJ1-2, with TRBD1 matching over 7 bases. The CDR3 is made up of 14 amino acids. Germline CDR1 and CDR2: SGHTA and FQGNSA. V trimming: 6 bases; J trimming: 7 bases; junction bases outside the gene matches: 11. The chain's CDR3 is CASRTPEGAGGYTF. The DNA of the CDR3 is TGTGCCAGCAGGACCCCGGAGGGGGCGGGTGGCTACACCTTC. The variable domain in full, completed from reference TRBV7-2 and TRBJ1-2, reads GAGVSQSPSNKVTEKGKDVELRCDPISGHTALYWYRQSLGQGLEFLIYFQGNSAPDKSGLPSDRFSAERTGGSVSTLTIQRTQQEDSAVYLCASRTPEGAGGYTFGSGTRLTVV.

This chain uses TRBV12-3 or TRBV12-4 with TRBJ2-5; D not resolved. The V end was cut by 2 bases, the J end by 2 bases, with 6 bases between. The CDR3 has 13 amino acids. CDR3: CASSLQEQETQYF. The CDR3 DNA reads TGTGCCAGCAGTTTACAGGAACAAGAGACCCAGTACTTC.

DNA of the CDR3: TGTGCCATCTGGGACAGGACTAATTCACCCCTCCACTTT. Its protein product is CAIWDRTNSPLHF. The chain recombines TRBV10-3 with TRBJ1-6, with 8 bases lining up with TRBD1. J gave up 6 bases and V 8 bases, and 3 bases lay outside the gene matches. Germline loops: CDR1 ENHRY, CDR2 SYGVKD. The CDR3 covers 13 residues.

The rearrangement links TRBV11-3 to TRBJ1-3, with D perhaps matching TRBD1 (6 bases). V was pared by 5 bases and J by 4 bases, with 12 bases between. The CDR3 runs 14 residues. Germline V gene lookup returns CDR1 SGHNT and CDR2 YENEEA. CDR3 nucleotide sequence: TGTGCCAGCAGCACCAGGGGATCAGGAAACACCATATATTTT. Residues: CASSTRGSGNTIYF.

Details on this clone: Other DNA sequences from this sample encode an identical CDR3 as well. The J gene is TRBJ1-1, the V gene TRBV19; 7 nucleotides agree with TRBD1. Germline V gene sequence: CDR1 LNHDA, CDR2 SQIVND (reference sequence). The length of the CDR3 is 13 residues. V dropped 6 bases and J dropped 2; count of bases not matched to a gene: 3. CDR3 sequence (DNA): TGTGCCAGTAGGGACAGGCTAAACACTGAAGCTTTCTTT. As protein: CASRDRLNTEAFF.

CDR3 protein: CASSRKLAGGPSPFF. The CDR3 region has the DNA TGTGCCAGCAGTCGAAAACTAGCGGGGGGGCCCTCCCCGTTCTTC. The V gene is TRBV6-2 or TRBV6-3, the J gene TRBJ2-1; 13 positions match TRBD2. Germline V gene lookup returns CDR1 MNHEY and CDR2 SVGEGT. The CDR3 spans 15 residues. V lost 5 bases and J lost 15; bases outside the gene matches: 13.

This chain links TRBV6-5 with TRBJ1-2; D call uncertain. Deletions cut 7 bases from V and 7 bases from J, with 16 bases between. There are 13 residues in the CDR3. Germline values: CDR1 MNHEY, CDR2 SVGAGI. This chain's CDR3 is CASKAEGGIGYTF. DNA for the CDR3: TGTGCCAGCAAAGCCGAGGGAGGGATTGGCTACACCTTC.